Each of the 25 T cell receptor beta chains below was sequenced from the same sample in a study of blood T cells in healthy people across ages. For the second PCR, which ran for 7 to 11 cycles, a sample-barcoded 5' primer and a J-beta primer mix were used. TCRdb ran MiXCR on the 5' RACE reads and lists one entry per CDR3 protein. The table has under 1,000,000 distinct CDR3 sequences, under 40% seen once. The source material was blood. The receptors were sampled from a man aged 18-30 years in good health.

Notes on this clonotype: A much bigger clone sits one base away, suggesting this may be a read error. This chain uses TRBV4-1 with TRBJ2-7; D might be TRBD1 or TRBD2, each matching 5 bases. CDR1 and CDR2 from the germline V gene are MGHRA and YSYEKL. This CDR3 comprises 15 residues. V shed 1 base and J shed 0 bases, with 10 bases lying between them. DNA of the CDR3: TGCGCCAGCAGCCAAGCCAGGGACCCCTCCTACGAGCAGTACTTC. It translates to CASSQARDPSYEQYF.

The chain employs TRBV27 and TRBJ1-4, with D tentatively TRBD1 (5 bases). Germline CDR1 reads MNHEY; CDR2 reads SMNVEV (reference sequence). V dropped 0 bases and J dropped 11 bases, with 22 bases sitting between them. CDR3 size: 17 residues. The CDR3 region has the DNA TGTGCCAGCAGTTTATCGAAAGGACACCCGGGGCCCTTGAAACTGTTTTTT. Translation: CASSLSKGHPGPLKLFF.

This clonotype was counted a few times. This chain links TRBV20-1 with TRBJ2-7; 7 nucleotides match TRBD1. The CDR3 length is 18 residues. V shed 0 bases, J shed 0 bases, and the junction held 14 bases outside the gene matches. Germline V lookup: CDR1 DFQATT, CDR2 SNEGSKA (reference sequence). CDR3 sequence reads: CSARDTGAADHFSYEQYF. The CDR3 nucleotides read TGCAGTGCTAGAGATACAGGGGCGGCAGACCACTTCTCCTACGAGCAGTACTTC.

Details on this clonotype: Given a much more abundant clone one base away, this may be a read error. The genes are TRBV15 and TRBJ2-1; D unclear. This CDR3 has 15 amino acids. CDR1 and CDR2 from the germline V gene are LNHNV and YYDKDF (reference sequence). DNA of the CDR3: TGTACCACCAGCAGAGATAAGTCCAGCTACAATGAGCAGTTCTTC. Its translation: CTTSRDKSSYNEQFF.

The chain is built from TRBV5-5 and TRBJ2-1, with 9 bases matching TRBD2. J was trimmed by 6 bases and V by 7 bases; bases with no gene match: 11. The germline CDR1 and CDR2 sequences are SGHKS and YYEKEE (reference sequence). The CDR3 consists of 15 residues. The CDR3 coding sequence is TGTGCCAGCGGGGTTAGCGGGAGCTTGTCCAATGAGCAGTTCTTC. Translating it yields CASGVSGSLSNEQFF.

The chain uses TRBV12-3 or TRBV12-4 and TRBJ1-4; D not certain. Trimming left V 7 bases short and J 11 bases short, with 14 bases between. This CDR3 has 12 residues. CDR3 sequence (DNA): TGTGCCAGCACTCGGTCCCGTGAGAAACTGTTTTTT. Amino acid sequence: CASTRSREKLFF.

The chain links TRBV2 to TRBJ2-5, with a possible D match to TRBD2 (5 bases). Germline CDR1 SNHLY, CDR2 FYNNEI. This CDR3 has 13 amino acids. Trimming cost V 4 bases and J 5 bases, with 11 bases left between them. CDR3 region: CASSVPGEETQYF. The CDR3 DNA reads TGTGCCAGCAGTGTTCCCGGGGAGGAGACCCAGTACTTC.

This chain joins TRBV4-2 and TRBJ2-2; D ambiguous. The CDR3 totals 15 residues. V was trimmed by 2 bases and J by 2 bases, leaving 9 bases between them. Germline V gene data show CDR1 as LGHNA and CDR2 as YNFKEQ. The CDR3 reads CASSQPSPNTGELFF. The DNA of the CDR3 is TGTGCCAGCAGCCAACCATCCCCTAACACCGGGGAGCTGTTTTTT.

Many counts were recorded for this clonotype. The chain is built from TRBV6-2 or TRBV6-3 and TRBJ2-3, with a possible D match to TRBD1 (6 bases). V was clipped by 5 bases and J by 0 bases, with 21 bases between them. Germline V lookup: CDR1 MNHEY, CDR2 SVGEGT. The CDR3 contains 18 residues. The DNA for the CDR3 is TGTGCCAGCAGTGGGGGCACTAGGGGCGTTTTGAGCACAGATACGCAGTATTTT. Its translation: CASSGGTRGVLSTDTQYF.

J is TRBJ2-5 and V is TRBV19; 7 bases are shared with TRBD1. The end of the DNA is better explained by TRBJ2-7, so the J call may be wrong. Germline loops: CDR1 LNHDA, CDR2 SQIVND (reference sequence). This CDR3 comprises 16 residues. CDR3 loop: CATLQVSGQIAYEQYF. The CDR3, as DNA: TGTGCCACTCTGCAGGTTTCGGGACAGATAGCCTACGAGCAGTACTTC.

CDR3 nucleotide sequence: TGCGCCAGCAGTCCTACCGGGCTCTCCTCCTACAATGAGCAGTACTTC. Translation: CASSPTGLSSYNEQYF. This chain uses TRBV5-1 with TRBJ2-1, with D uncertain. Matching the DNA end better, TRBJ2-7 makes the J call doubtful. Per germline, CDR1 SGHRS and CDR2 YFSETQ. The CDR3 spans 16 residues.

The table lists this clonotype with a few counts. The V gene is TRBV4-3, the J gene TRBJ1-2; D gene uncertain. The CDR3 is 12 residues long. Per the germline V gene, CDR1 is LGHNA and CDR2 is YSLEER. V lost 0 bases, J lost 8 bases, and 7 bases lay in between. The CDR3 here is CASSQDREGYTF. CDR3 bases: TGCGCCAGCAGCCAAGATCGGGAAGGCTACACCTTC.

Only a few counts were recorded for this clonotype. The CDR3: CASSTPRMPSYEQYF. CDR3 in DNA: TGTGCCAGCAGCACCCCGAGGATGCCCTCCTACGAGCAGTACTTC. The rearrangement links TRBV7-9 to TRBJ2-7; D is undetermined. The CDR3 has 15 residues. V was trimmed by 5 bases and J by 0 bases, leaving 14 bases between them. CDR1 SEHNR and CDR2 FQNEAQ come from the germline V gene (reference sequence).

This clonotype occurred a few times. The chain joins TRBV12-3 or TRBV12-4 to TRBJ1-2, with 9 bases identical to TRBD1. After removal of 7 bases from V and 3 bases from J, the junction contained 12 bases not matched to a gene. The CDR3 sequence is 16 residues long. In nucleotides, the CDR3 is TGTGCCAGCACTCCGGGGGGACAGGGAGGGTACTATGGCTACACCTTC. This translates into CASTPGGQGGYYGYTF.

This clonotype appeared a few times. J is TRBJ2-5 and V is TRBV9; D may be TRBD1 (6 bases). This CDR3 region has 15 residues. Trimming shortened V by 0 bases and J by 2 bases, and 11 bases separated the two germline ends. Germline V gene data show CDR1 as SGDLS and CDR2 as YYNGEE. In DNA, the CDR3 is TGTGCCAGCAGCGTAGACGGACAGAGACAAGAGACCCAGTACTTC. Translating it yields CASSVDGQRQETQYF.

The rearrangement joins TRBV20-1 to TRBJ1-4, with D unclear. The CDR3 is made up of 16 amino acids. Between the trimmed V and J ends, which lost 0 bases and 0 bases, there was a span of 11 bases. CDR1 is DFQATT and CDR2 is SNEGSKA in the germline V gene (reference sequence). CDR3 nucleotides: TGCAGTGCTAGAGATTGGGCCACAGCAACTAATGAAAAACTGTTTTTT. Its protein product is CSARDWATATNEKLFF.

The rearrangement links TRBV20-1 to TRBJ2-3, with 7 bases lining up with TRBD1. Germline V lookup: CDR1 DFQATT, CDR2 SNEGSKA (reference sequence). V shed 4 bases and J 3 bases; nucleotides not matched to a gene: 10. The length of the CDR3 is 15 residues. DNA for the CDR3: TGCAGTGCTACGATAGGGGGCCGTATGACAGATACGCAGTATTTT. This sequence encodes CSATIGGRMTDTQYF.

The chain links TRBV30 to TRBJ2-5, with 8 bases fitting TRBD1. Near its end, the DNA agrees better with TRBJ2-7, so the J call may be wrong. Looked up from germline, CDR1 is GTSNPN and CDR2 is SVGIG (reference sequence). This CDR3 region has 12 residues. The CDR3 DNA reads as TGTGCCGGGACAGGCTTACCTCACGAGCAGTACTTC. It encodes CAGTGLPHEQYF.

This clonotype has a count of ten or more. The chain has TRBV7-2 and TRBJ2-1; D ambiguous. This CDR3 spans 13 amino acids. Trimming left V 2 bases short and J 5 bases short, with 7 bases between. CDR1 and CDR2 (germline): SGHTA, FQGNSA. The CDR3 spells CASSLSRNNEQFF. The CDR3 coding sequence is TGTGCCAGCAGCTTATCCCGGAACAATGAGCAGTTCTTC.

V gene TRBV21-1 combines with J gene TRBJ1-4; the D segment call TRBD1 is taken from the table without a DNA check. TRBV21-1 counts as a pseudogene. This CDR3 comprises 17 residues. The CDR3 sequence is CASILFGGKATNEKLFF. The CDR3, as DNA: TGTGCCAGCATCCTGTTCGGGGGGAAAGCAACTAATGAAAAACTGTTTTTT.

This clonotype was detected only a few times. The V call is TRBV5-1, the J call TRBJ1-2; possible D gene TRBD1, 5 bases. Germline V lookup: CDR1 SGHRS, CDR2 YFSETQ. The CDR3 has 15 residues. Trimming removed 0 bases from V and 4 bases from J, with 13 bases in between. The CDR3 coding sequence is TGCGCCAGCAGCTTGGCGGCAGGGAGGGGCTATGGCTACACCTTC. Translation: CASSLAAGRGYGYTF.

Comment on this clonotype: This could be a read error, since a much larger clone is one nucleotide away. This chain links TRBV4-3 with TRBJ2-5; TRBD1 aligns across 9 bases. The DNA end is more similar to TRBJ2-7, so the J call may be wrong. Germline CDR1 and CDR2: LGHNA and YSLEER. This CDR3 region has 13 residues. CDR3 region: CASSHRTGDEQYF. CDR3 nucleotides: TGCGCCAGCAGCCACCGGACAGGGGACGAGCAGTACTTC.

Only a few counts were recorded for this clonotype. The genes are TRBV2 and TRBJ2-7, with 8 bases identical to TRBD1. This CDR3 has 13 residues. The germline V gene has CDR1 SNHLY and CDR2 FYNNEI. V lost 4 bases, J lost 4 bases, and 3 bases stayed unmatched. CDR3 residues: CASSARTGYEQYF. Here the CDR3 DNA reads TGTGCCAGCAGTGCCAGGACAGGGTACGAGCAGTACTTC.

The genes are TRBV5-1 and TRBJ2-7, with 8 bases that match TRBD1. The assigned J gene may be wrong: the sequence end matches TRBJ2-5 better. This CDR3 contains 15 residues. CDR1 and CDR2 (germline): SGHRS, YFSETQ. The CDR3 sequence: CASSIVTGGQETQYF. Written as DNA, the CDR3 is TGCGCCAGCAGCATTGTCACAGGGGGCCAAGAGACCCAGTACTTC.

The count of this clonotype is one. The V gene is TRBV5-5, the J gene TRBJ2-1, with TRBD2 identical over 7 bases. Looked up from germline, CDR1 is SGHKS and CDR2 is YYEKEE (reference sequence). After removal of 2 bases from V and 8 bases from J, the junction contained 10 bases not matched to a gene. CDR3 length: 15 residues. The CDR3 region is CASSLAAGKPYEQFF. CDR3 sequence (DNA): TGTGCCAGCAGCTTAGCAGCGGGGAAGCCGTATGAGCAGTTCTTC.